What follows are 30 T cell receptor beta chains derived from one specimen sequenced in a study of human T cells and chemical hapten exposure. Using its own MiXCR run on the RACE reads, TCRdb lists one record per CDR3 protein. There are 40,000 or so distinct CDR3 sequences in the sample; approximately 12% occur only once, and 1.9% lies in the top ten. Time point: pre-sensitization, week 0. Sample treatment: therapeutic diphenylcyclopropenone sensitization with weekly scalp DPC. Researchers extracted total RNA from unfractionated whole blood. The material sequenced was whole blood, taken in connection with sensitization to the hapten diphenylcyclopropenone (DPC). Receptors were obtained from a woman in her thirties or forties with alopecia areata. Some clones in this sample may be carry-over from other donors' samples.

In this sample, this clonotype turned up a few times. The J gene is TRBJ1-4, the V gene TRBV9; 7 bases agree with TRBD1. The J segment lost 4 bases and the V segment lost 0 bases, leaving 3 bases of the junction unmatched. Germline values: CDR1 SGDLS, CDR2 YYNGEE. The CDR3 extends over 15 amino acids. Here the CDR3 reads CASSVGTGDNEKLFF. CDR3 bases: TGTGCCAGCAGCGTAGGGACAGGAGATAATGAAAAACTGTTTTTT.

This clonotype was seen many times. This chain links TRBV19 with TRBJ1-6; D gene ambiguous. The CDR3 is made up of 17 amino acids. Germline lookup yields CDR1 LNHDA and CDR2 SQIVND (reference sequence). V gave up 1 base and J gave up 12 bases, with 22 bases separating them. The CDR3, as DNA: TGTGCCAGTAGTATAGGAGGCGACTCGAGAGGAACCATACCCCTCCACTTT. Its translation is CASSIGGDSRGTIPLHF.

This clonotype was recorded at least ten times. The CDR3 DNA follows: TGCAGTGCTTCTCCTGCGGAGATCTCCTACAATGAGCAGTTCTTC. Translating gives CSASPAEISYNEQFF. The genes are TRBV20-1 and TRBJ2-1, with no clear D. The CDR3 spans 15 residues. Germline CDR1 DFQATT, CDR2 SNEGSKA (reference sequence). Deletions cut 5 bases from V and 0 bases from J, with 14 bases between.

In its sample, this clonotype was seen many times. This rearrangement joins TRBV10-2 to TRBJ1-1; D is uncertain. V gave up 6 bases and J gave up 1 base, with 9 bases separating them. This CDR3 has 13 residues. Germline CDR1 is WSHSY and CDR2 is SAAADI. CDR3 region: CASRVQPNTEAFF. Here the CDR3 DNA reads TGCGCCAGCAGGGTGCAACCGAACACTGAAGCTTTCTTT.

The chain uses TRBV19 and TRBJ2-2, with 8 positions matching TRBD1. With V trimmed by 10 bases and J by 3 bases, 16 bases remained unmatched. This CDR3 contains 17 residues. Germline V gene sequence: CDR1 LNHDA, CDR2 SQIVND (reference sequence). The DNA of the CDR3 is TGTGCCACCAAGGGGACAGGCCCCCTCCGGGACACCGGGGAGCTGTTTTTT. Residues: CATKGTGPLRDTGELFF.

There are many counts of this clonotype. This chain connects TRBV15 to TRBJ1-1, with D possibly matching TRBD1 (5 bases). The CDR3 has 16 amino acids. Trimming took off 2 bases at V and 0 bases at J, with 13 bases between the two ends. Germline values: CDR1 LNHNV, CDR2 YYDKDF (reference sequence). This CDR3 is CATSRLTGTVNTEAFF. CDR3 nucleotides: TGTGCCACCAGCAGACTTACCGGGACGGTGAACACTGAAGCTTTCTTT.

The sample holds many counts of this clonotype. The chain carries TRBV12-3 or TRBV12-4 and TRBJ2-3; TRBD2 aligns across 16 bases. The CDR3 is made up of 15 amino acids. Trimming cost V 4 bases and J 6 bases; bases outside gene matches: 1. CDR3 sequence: CASSSGLAGGDTQYF. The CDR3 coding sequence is TGTGCCAGCAGTTCGGGACTAGCGGGAGGGGATACGCAGTATTTT.

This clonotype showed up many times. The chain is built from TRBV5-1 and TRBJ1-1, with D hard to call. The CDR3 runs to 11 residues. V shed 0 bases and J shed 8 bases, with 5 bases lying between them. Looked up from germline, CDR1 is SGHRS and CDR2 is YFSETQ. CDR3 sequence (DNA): TGCGCCAGCAGCTTGGCTGGGGAAGCTTTCTTT. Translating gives CASSLAGEAFF.

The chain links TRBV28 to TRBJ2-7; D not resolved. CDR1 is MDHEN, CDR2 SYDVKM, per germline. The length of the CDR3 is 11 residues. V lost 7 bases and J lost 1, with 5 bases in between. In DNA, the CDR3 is TGTGCCAGCACTTCTTCCTACGAGCAGTACTTC. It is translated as CASTSSYEQYF.

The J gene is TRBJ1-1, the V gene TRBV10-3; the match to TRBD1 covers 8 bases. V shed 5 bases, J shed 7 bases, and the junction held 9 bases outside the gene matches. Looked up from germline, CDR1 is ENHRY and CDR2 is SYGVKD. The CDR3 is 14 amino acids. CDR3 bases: TGTGCCATCAGTACCGGGACAGGTACAAGTGAAGCTTTCTTT. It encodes CAISTGTGTSEAFF.

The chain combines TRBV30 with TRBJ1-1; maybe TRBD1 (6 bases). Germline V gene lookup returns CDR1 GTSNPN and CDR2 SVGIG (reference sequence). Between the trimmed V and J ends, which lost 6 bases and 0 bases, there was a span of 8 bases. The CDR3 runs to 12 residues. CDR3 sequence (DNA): TGTGCCTGCCGGACAGTGAACACTGAAGCTTTCTTT. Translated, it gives CACRTVNTEAFF.

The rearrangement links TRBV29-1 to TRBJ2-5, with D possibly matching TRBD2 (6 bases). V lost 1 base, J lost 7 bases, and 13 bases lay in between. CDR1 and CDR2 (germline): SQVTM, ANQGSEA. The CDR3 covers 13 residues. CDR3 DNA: TGCAGCGTTGAAGGAGTAGCCGGGGGGACCCAGTACTTC. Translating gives CSVEGVAGGTQYF.

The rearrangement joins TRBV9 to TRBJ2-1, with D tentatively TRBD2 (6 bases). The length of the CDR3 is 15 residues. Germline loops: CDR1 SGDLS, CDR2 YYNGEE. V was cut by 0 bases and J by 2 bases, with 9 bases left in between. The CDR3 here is CASSVGVAAYNEQFF. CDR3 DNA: TGTGCCAGCAGCGTAGGGGTAGCGGCCTACAATGAGCAGTTCTTC.

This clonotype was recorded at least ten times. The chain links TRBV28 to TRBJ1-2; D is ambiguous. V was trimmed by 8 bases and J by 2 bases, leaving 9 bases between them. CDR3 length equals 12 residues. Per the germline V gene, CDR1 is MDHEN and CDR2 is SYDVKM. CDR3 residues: CASQDGNYGYTF. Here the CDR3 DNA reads TGTGCCAGCCAAGACGGGAACTATGGCTACACCTTC.

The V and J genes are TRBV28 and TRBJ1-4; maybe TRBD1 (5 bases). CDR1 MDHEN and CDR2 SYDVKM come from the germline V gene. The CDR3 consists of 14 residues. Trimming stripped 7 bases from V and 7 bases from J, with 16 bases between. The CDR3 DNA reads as TGTGCCAGCACCGTTCGGGCAGGGCTTGAAAAACTGTTTTTT. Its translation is CASTVRAGLEKLFF.

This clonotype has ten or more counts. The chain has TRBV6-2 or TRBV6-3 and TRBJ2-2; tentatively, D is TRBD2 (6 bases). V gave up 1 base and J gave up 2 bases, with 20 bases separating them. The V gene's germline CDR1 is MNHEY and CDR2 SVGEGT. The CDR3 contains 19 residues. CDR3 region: CASSYLRPGRRENTGELFF. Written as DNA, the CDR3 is TGTGCCAGCAGTTACTTACGTCCAGGGAGGAGGGAAAACACCGGGGAGCTGTTTTTT.

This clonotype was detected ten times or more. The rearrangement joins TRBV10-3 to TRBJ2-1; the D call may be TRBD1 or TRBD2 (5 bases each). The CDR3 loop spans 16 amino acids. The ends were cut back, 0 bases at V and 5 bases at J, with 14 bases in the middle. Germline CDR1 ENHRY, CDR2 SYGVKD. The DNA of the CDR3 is TGTGCCATCAGTGAGTCGGTGGGCCTGGGGGACAATGAGCAGTTCTTC. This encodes CAISESVGLGDNEQFF.

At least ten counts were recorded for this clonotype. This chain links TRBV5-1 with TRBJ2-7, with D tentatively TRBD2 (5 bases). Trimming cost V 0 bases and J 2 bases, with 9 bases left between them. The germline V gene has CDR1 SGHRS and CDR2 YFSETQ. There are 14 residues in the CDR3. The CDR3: CASSLVEGTYEQYF. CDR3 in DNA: TGCGCCAGCAGCTTGGTAGAGGGCACCTACGAGCAGTACTTC.

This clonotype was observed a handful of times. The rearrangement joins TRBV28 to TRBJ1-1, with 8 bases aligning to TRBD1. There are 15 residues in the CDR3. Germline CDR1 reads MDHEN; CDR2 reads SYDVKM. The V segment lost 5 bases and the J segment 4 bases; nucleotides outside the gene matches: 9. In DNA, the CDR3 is TGTGCCAGCAGTCCGCGGACAGGGAGGATCACTGAAGCTTTCTTT. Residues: CASSPRTGRITEAFF.

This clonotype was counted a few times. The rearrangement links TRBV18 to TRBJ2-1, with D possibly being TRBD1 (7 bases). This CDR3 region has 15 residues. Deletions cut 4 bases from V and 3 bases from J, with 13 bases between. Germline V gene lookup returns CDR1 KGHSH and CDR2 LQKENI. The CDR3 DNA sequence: TGTGCCAGCTCACGCCAGGGGGGATACTACAATGAGCAGTTCTTC. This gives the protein CASSRQGGYYNEQFF.

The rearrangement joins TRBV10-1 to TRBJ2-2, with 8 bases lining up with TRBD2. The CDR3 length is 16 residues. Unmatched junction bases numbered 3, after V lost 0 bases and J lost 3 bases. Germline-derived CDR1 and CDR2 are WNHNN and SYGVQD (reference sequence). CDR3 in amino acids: CASSESSGGHTGELFF. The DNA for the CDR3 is TGCGCCAGCAGTGAGTCCAGCGGGGGACACACCGGGGAGCTGTTTTTT.

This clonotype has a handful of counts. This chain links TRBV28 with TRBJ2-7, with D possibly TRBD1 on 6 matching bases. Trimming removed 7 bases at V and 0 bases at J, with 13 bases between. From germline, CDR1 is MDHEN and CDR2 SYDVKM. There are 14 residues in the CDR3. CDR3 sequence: CASIKQGRSYEQYF. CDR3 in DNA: TGTGCCAGCATCAAACAGGGTCGCTCCTACGAGCAGTACTTC.

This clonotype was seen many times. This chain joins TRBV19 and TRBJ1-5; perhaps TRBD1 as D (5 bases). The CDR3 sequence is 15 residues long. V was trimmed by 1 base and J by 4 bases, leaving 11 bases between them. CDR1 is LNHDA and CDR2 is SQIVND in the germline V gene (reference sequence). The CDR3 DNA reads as TGTGCCAGTAGTATAGTTTCGGGGGGTAATCAGCCCCAGCATTTT. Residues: CASSIVSGGNQPQHF. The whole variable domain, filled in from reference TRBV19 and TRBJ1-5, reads DGGITQSPKYLFRKEGQNVTLSCEQNLNHDAMYWYRQDPGQGLRLIYYSQIVNDFQKGDIAEGYSVSREKKESFPLTVTSAQKNPTAFYLCASSIVSGGNQPQHFGDGTRLSIL.

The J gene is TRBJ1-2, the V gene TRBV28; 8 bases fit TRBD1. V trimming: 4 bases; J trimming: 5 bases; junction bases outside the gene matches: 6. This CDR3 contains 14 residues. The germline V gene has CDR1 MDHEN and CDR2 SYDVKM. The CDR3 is CASSSGGAFYGYTF. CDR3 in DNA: TGTGCCAGCAGTTCAGGGGGCGCTTTTTATGGCTACACCTTC.

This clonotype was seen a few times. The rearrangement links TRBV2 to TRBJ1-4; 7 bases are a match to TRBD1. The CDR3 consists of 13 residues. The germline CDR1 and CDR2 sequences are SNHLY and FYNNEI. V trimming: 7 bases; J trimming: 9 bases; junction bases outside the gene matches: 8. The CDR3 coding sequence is TGTGCCAGCACTCAGGGGGTACAACAAAAACTGTTTTTT. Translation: CASTQGVQQKLFF.

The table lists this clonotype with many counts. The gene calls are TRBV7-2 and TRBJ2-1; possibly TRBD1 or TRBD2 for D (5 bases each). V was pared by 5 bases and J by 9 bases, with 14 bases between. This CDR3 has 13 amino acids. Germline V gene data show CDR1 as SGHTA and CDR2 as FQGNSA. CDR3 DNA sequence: TGTGCCAGCAGCCCGGGACCCTCGGGTGAGCAGTTCTTC. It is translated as CASSPGPSGEQFF.

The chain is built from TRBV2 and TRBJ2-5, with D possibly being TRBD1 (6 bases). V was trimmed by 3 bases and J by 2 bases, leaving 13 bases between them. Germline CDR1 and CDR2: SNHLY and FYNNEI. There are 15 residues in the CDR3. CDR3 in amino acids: CASSEFPRGQETQYF. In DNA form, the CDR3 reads TGTGCCAGCAGTGAGTTCCCCAGGGGTCAAGAGACCCAGTACTTC.

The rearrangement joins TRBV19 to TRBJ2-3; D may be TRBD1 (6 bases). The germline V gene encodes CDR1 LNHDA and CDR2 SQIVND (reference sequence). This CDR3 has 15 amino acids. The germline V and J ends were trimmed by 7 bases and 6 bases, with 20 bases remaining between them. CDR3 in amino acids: CASKTVGQFHDTQYF. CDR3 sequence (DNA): TGTGCCAGTAAAACAGTAGGACAGTTCCACGATACGCAGTATTTT.

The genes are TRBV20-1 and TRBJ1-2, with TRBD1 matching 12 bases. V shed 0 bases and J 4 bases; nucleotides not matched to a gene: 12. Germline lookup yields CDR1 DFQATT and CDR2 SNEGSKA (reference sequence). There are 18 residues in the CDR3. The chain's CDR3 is CSAREGTGTGGRGYGYTF. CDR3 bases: TGCAGTGCTAGAGAAGGAACCGGGACAGGGGGCCGAGGCTATGGCTACACCTTC.

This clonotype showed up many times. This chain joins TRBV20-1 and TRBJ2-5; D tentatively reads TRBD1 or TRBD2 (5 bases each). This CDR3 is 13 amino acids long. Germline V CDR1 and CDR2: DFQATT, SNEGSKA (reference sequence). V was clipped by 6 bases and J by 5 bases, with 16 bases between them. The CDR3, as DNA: TGCAGTGCGAGACGAGGGGCCGGGGAGACCCAGTACTTC. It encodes CSARRGAGETQYF.